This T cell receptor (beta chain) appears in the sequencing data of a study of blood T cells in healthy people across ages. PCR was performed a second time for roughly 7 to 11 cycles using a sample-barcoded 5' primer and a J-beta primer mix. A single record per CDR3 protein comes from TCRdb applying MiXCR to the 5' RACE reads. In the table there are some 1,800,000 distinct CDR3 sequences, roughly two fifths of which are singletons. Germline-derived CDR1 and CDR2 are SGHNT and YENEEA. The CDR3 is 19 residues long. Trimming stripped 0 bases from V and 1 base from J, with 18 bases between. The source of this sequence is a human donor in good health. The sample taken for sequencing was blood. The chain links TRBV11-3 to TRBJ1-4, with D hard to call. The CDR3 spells CASSLDRGSEGETNEKLFF. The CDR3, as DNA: TGTGCCAGCAGCTTAGATCGGGGATCCGAGGGAGAAACTAATGAAAAACTGTTTTTT. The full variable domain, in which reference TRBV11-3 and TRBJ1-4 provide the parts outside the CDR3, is EAGVVQSPRYKIIEKKQPVAFWCNPISGHNTLYWYLQNLGQGPELLIRYENEEAVDDSQLPKDRFSAERLKGVDSTLKIQPAELGDSAVYLCASSLDRGSEGETNEKLFFGSGTQLSVL.